This is a list of T cell receptor beta chains from one sample in a study of tumor-infiltrating lymphocytes in oesophageal squamous cell carcinoma. TCRdb redid the calling of the PCR reads with MiXCR, one entry per CDR3 protein. The table includes 15,000 to 20,000 distinct CDR3 sequences, 40% to 55% detected once. Sequenced: esophageal tumor tissue. The receptors were sampled from a male donor with esophageal squamous cell carcinoma. Each CDR3 is given with its conserved first and last residue. The order of the fields is V gene, D gene, clone size, J gene, CDR3 DNA, CDR3 protein. The D gene is left open where the match is weak. Size tells how often a clone was seen (once, few, many) or the class of an expanded clone, and some rows leave it out.

V gene: TRBV7-6
D gene: NA
clone size: once
J gene: TRBJ2-5
CDR3 DNA: TGTGCCAGCAGCGGTAGGGGGGAAGAGACCCAGTACTTC
CDR3 protein: CASSGRGEETQYF

V gene: TRBV2
D gene: NA
clone size: few
J gene: TRBJ1-4
CDR3 DNA: TGTGCCAGTCAGCAGGGAACTAATGAAAAACTGTTTTTT
CDR3 protein: CASQQGTNEKLFF

V gene: TRBV25-1
D gene: TRBD1
clone size: NA
J gene: TRBJ1-3
CDR3 DNA: TGTGCCAGCAGTACGAACAGGGGACTAGGAAACACCATATATTTT
CDR3 protein: CASSTNRGLGNTIYF

V gene: TRBV28
D gene: NA
clone size: NA
J gene: TRBJ1-6
CDR3 DNA: TGTGCCAGCATATCCCTACGGGAGGGGTCCTATAATTCACCCCTCCACTTT
CDR3 protein: CASISLREGSYNSPLHF

V gene: TRBV7-9
D gene: NA
clone size: medium-sized
J gene: TRBJ2-3
CDR3 DNA: TGTGCCAGCAGCTTAGGGAGCACAGATACGCAGTATTTT
CDR3 protein: CASSLGSTDTQYF

V gene: TRBV10-3
D gene: NA
clone size: NA
J gene: TRBJ1-6
CDR3 DNA: TGTGCCATCAGTGGGACAGCCTATAATTCACCCCTCCACTTT
CDR3 protein: CAISGTAYNSPLHF

V gene: TRBV7-8
D gene: TRBD1
clone size: NA
J gene: TRBJ1-1
CDR3 DNA: TGTGCCAGCAGCTTATTTGACAGGGAGGCTGAAGCTTTCTTT
CDR3 protein: CASSLFDREAEAFF

V gene: TRBV2
D gene: TRBD2
clone size: NA
J gene: TRBJ2-1
CDR3 DNA: TGTGCCAGCAGTGAAAGGACTAGCGGGGTCCGCTACAATGAGCAGTTCTTC
CDR3 protein: CASSERTSGVRYNEQFF

V gene: TRBV6-8
D gene: TRBD2
clone size: NA
J gene: TRBJ2-7
CDR3 DNA: TGTGCCAGCAGTTACTCGTACTATAGCGGGAGGCTCGCGGGCGAGCAGTACTTC
CDR3 protein: CASSYSYYSGRLAGEQYF

V gene: TRBV7-2
D gene: NA
clone size: NA
J gene: TRBJ2-5
CDR3 DNA: TGTGCCAGCAGCACCGTAGGGACCCAGTACTTC
CDR3 protein: CASSTVGTQYF

V gene: TRBV5-1
D gene: NA
clone size: many
J gene: TRBJ2-7
CDR3 DNA: TGCGCCAGCAGCTTCGGCAGCCCCTACGAGCAGTACTTC
CDR3 protein: CASSFGSPYEQYF

V gene: TRBV6-1
D gene: NA
clone size: many
J gene: TRBJ2-7
CDR3 DNA: TGTGCCAGCACCCCAACCGCCTCGAGCTCCTACGAGCAGTACTTC
CDR3 protein: CASTPTASSSYEQYF

V gene: TRBV7-6
D gene: NA
clone size: NA
J gene: TRBJ2-7
CDR3 DNA: TGTGCTAGCAGCCGAGACGGCCTTGCGGACGAGCAGTACTTC
CDR3 protein: CASSRDGLADEQYF

V gene: TRBV6-4
D gene: TRBD2
clone size: many
J gene: TRBJ2-3
CDR3 DNA: TGTGCCAGCAGTGATAGAGCGGGAGGACAAGATACGCAGTATTTT
CDR3 protein: CASSDRAGGQDTQYF

V gene: TRBV19
D gene: TRBD1
clone size: many
J gene: TRBJ2-5
CDR3 DNA: TGTGCCAGTAGTAGAAAGACAGGGGGCGAACAGACCCAGTACTTC
CDR3 protein: CASSRKTGGEQTQYF

V gene: TRBV7-4
D gene: TRBD2
clone size: NA
J gene: TRBJ2-7
CDR3 DNA: TGTGCCAGCAGTCCGGGACTAGCCGATCCCGAGCAGTACTTC
CDR3 protein: CASSPGLADPEQYF

V gene: TRBV7-3
D gene: NA
clone size: NA
J gene: TRBJ2-2
CDR3 DNA: TGTGCCAGTAGAAAGGTTGGGGGTCTGCCCGGGGAGCTGTTTTTT
CDR3 protein: CASRKVGGLPGELFF

V gene: TRBV6-1
D gene: NA
clone size: NA
J gene: TRBJ2-5
CDR3 DNA: TGTGCCAGCAGTGGGAGGGGACGGGTCCTTGAAGCTTACTTC
CDR3 protein: CASSGRGRVLEAYF

V gene: TRBV5-1
D gene: NA
clone size: few
J gene: TRBJ2-7
CDR3 DNA: TGCGCCAGCAATAACCAGGCCGATTCCGAGCAGTACTTC
CDR3 protein: CASNNQADSEQYF

V gene: TRBV25-1
D gene: TRBD1
clone size: many
J gene: TRBJ1-1
CDR3 DNA: TGTGCCAGCAGTGAAGGGGGCCAGGGGGCAGCTTTCTTT
CDR3 protein: CASSEGGQGAAFF

V gene: TRBV27
D gene: NA
clone size: many
J gene: TRBJ2-7
CDR3 DNA: TGTGCCAGCAGTTCCGCCGCAGGGAGCTACGAGCAGTACTTC
CDR3 protein: CASSSAAGSYEQYF

V gene: TRBV19
D gene: TRBD1
clone size: many
J gene: TRBJ2-7
CDR3 DNA: TGTGCCAGTAGTGGACAGGGGGCGGACTACGAGCAGTACTTC
CDR3 protein: CASSGQGADYEQYF

V gene: TRBV28
D gene: NA
clone size: few
J gene: TRBJ2-1
CDR3 DNA: TGTGCCAGCAGTTCCCTGCTCGGCCCACAAAATGAGCAGTTCTTC
CDR3 protein: CASSSLLGPQNEQFF

V gene: TRBV10-1
D gene: NA
clone size: NA
J gene: TRBJ2-3
CDR3 DNA: TGCGCCAGCAGTGGACAGACCCACTCTGAGCAGTATTTT
CDR3 protein: CASSGQTHSEQYF

V gene: TRBV11-2
D gene: TRBD2
clone size: NA
J gene: TRBJ2-1
CDR3 DNA: TGTGCCAGCAGCTTAGGGGGCGGGAGGGTCCTTTCGTACAATGAGCAGTTCTTC
CDR3 protein: CASSLGGGRVLSYNEQFF

V gene: TRBV6-1
D gene: NA
clone size: many
J gene: TRBJ1-1
CDR3 DNA: TGTGCCAGCAGTTCCCCCAACGGCGCTGAAGCTTTCTTT
CDR3 protein: CASSSPNGAEAFF

V gene: TRBV28
D gene: TRBD1
clone size: few
J gene: TRBJ1-2
CDR3 DNA: TGTGCCAGCAGTTCCCAGGGGACAGGGGATGGCTACACCTTC
CDR3 protein: CASSSQGTGDGYTF

V gene: TRBV12-3/TRBV12-4
D gene: TRBD2
clone size: NA
J gene: TRBJ2-1
CDR3 DNA: TGTGCCACCAAACTAGCGGGAGGTAGTGAGCAGTTCTTC
CDR3 protein: CATKLAGGSEQFF

V gene: TRBV12-3/TRBV12-4
D gene: TRBD1
clone size: NA
J gene: TRBJ2-7
CDR3 DNA: TGTGCCAGCAGTTTATGGGACAGGGAAACGGAATCCTACGAGCAGTACTTC
CDR3 protein: CASSLWDRETESYEQYF

V gene: TRBV27
D gene: NA
clone size: many
J gene: TRBJ2-7
CDR3 DNA: TGTGCCAGCAGTTTATCACGGGAAACCTACGAGCAGTACTTC
CDR3 protein: CASSLSRETYEQYF

V gene: TRBV28
D gene: TRBD2
clone size: NA
J gene: TRBJ2-7
CDR3 DNA: TGTGCCAGCAGTTTACTAGCGGGGGAGTACAATGAGCAGTACTTC
CDR3 protein: CASSLLAGEYNEQYF

V gene: TRBV7-3
D gene: TRBD2
clone size: few
J gene: TRBJ2-1
CDR3 DNA: TGTGCCAGCAGCTCCTCCGGGACTACCTACAATGAGCAGTTCTTC
CDR3 protein: CASSSSGTTYNEQFF

V gene: TRBV7-3
D gene: NA
clone size: NA
J gene: TRBJ2-1
CDR3 DNA: TGTGCCAGCAGCTTGGAAGCGGATACGTACAATGAGCAGTTCTTC
CDR3 protein: CASSLEADTYNEQFF

V gene: TRBV7-3
D gene: TRBD1
clone size: NA
J gene: TRBJ2-7
CDR3 DNA: TGTGCCAGCAGCTTGGGACAGAGTAAGAATGAGCAGTACTTC
CDR3 protein: CASSLGQSKNEQYF

V gene: TRBV7-2
D gene: TRBD2
clone size: NA
J gene: TRBJ2-1
CDR3 DNA: TGTGCCAGCAGCTCCTCTCGCGGGAGTTTCGATGAGCAGTTCTTC
CDR3 protein: CASSSSRGSFDEQFF

V gene: TRBV19
D gene: NA
clone size: few
J gene: TRBJ1-6
CDR3 DNA: TGTGCCAGTAGTAGTCGTGGAAGCTCCTATAATTCACCCCTCCACTTC
CDR3 protein: CASSSRGSSYNSPLHF

V gene: TRBV5-1
D gene: TRBD1
clone size: many
J gene: TRBJ1-4
CDR3 DNA: TGCGCCAGCAGCTCTTCGACAGGGAATGAAAAACTGTTTTTT
CDR3 protein: CASSSSTGNEKLFF

V gene: TRBV4-1
D gene: NA
clone size: NA
J gene: TRBJ1-5
CDR3 DNA: TGCGCCAGCAGCCAAGAAACTCAGGGTTGGCAGCCCCAGCATTTT
CDR3 protein: CASSQETQGWQPQHF

V gene: TRBV7-2
D gene: TRBD2
clone size: many
J gene: TRBJ2-2
CDR3 DNA: TGTGCCAGCAGCGGCAGACTAGCGGGCACCGGGGAGCTGTTTTTT
CDR3 protein: CASSGRLAGTGELFF

V gene: TRBV28
D gene: NA
clone size: many
J gene: TRBJ2-6
CDR3 DNA: TGTGCCAGCAGGGGTGCTGGGGCCAACGTCCTGACTTTC
CDR3 protein: CASRGAGANVLTF

V gene: TRBV10-3
D gene: TRBD2
clone size: NA
J gene: TRBJ2-5
CDR3 DNA: TGTGCCATCAGTGAGTCGCGGGGGGGAGCCCAGGGCCAGTACTTC
CDR3 protein: CAISESRGGAQGQYF

V gene: TRBV27
D gene: NA
clone size: NA
J gene: TRBJ2-7
CDR3 DNA: TGTGCCAGCAGACCCACCCCCGGGGACGCGAACAACTACGAGCAGTACTTC
CDR3 protein: CASRPTPGDANNYEQYF

V gene: TRBV7-3
D gene: NA
clone size: few
J gene: TRBJ2-3
CDR3 DNA: TGTGCCAGCAGCTTAACTAGCGACACCACAGATACGCAGTATTTT
CDR3 protein: CASSLTSDTTDTQYF

V gene: TRBV7-6
D gene: TRBD1
clone size: medium-sized
J gene: TRBJ1-4
CDR3 DNA: TGTGCCAGCAGCCTGGGACAGGGAGGAGAAAAACTGTTTTTT
CDR3 protein: CASSLGQGGEKLFF

V gene: TRBV13
D gene: NA
clone size: NA
J gene: TRBJ2-7
CDR3 DNA: TGTGCCAGCAGCTTAGGCGATGGTTTGATGGAGCAGTACTTC
CDR3 protein: CASSLGDGLMEQYF

V gene: TRBV7-8
D gene: NA
clone size: many
J gene: TRBJ2-3
CDR3 DNA: TGTGCCAGCAGCTCCCGGGCATTCGCGCGGTCCACAGATACGCAGTATTTT
CDR3 protein: CASSSRAFARSTDTQYF

V gene: TRBV7-3
D gene: TRBD1
clone size: NA
J gene: TRBJ2-1
CDR3 DNA: TGTGCCAGCAGCTTAATAGGTGGACAGGGGTACAATGAGCAGTTCTTC
CDR3 protein: CASSLIGGQGYNEQFF

V gene: TRBV11-1
D gene: NA
clone size: NA
J gene: TRBJ2-3
CDR3 DNA: TGTGCCAGCAGCTTACCAGCGGAAGCAGATACGCAGTATTTT
CDR3 protein: CASSLPAEADTQYF

V gene: TRBV7-6
D gene: NA
clone size: medium-sized
J gene: TRBJ2-2
CDR3 DNA: TGTGCCAGCAGCTTAGGAGGACCGCCCACCGGGGAGCTGTTTTTT
CDR3 protein: CASSLGGPPTGELFF

V gene: TRBV4-3
D gene: NA
clone size: NA
J gene: TRBJ1-5
CDR3 DNA: TGCGCCAGCAGCCAAGATCCGGAACAGAGCAATCAGCCCCAGCATTTT
CDR3 protein: CASSQDPEQSNQPQHF

V gene: TRBV7-3
D gene: NA
clone size: many
J gene: TRBJ2-7
CDR3 DNA: TGTGCCAGCAGCACCCAGGGTAATTCACCCCTCCACTTC
CDR3 protein: CASSTQGNSPLHF

V gene: TRBV7-7
D gene: NA
clone size: medium-sized
J gene: TRBJ1-1
CDR3 DNA: TGTGCTAGCAGCTTAGCGGATCGGGACAAGGCGAACACTGAAGCTTTCTTT
CDR3 protein: CASSLADRDKANTEAFF

V gene: TRBV24-1
D gene: NA
clone size: many
J gene: TRBJ2-6
CDR3 DNA: TGTGCCACCAGTGCCGGAACGGCGTCTGGGGCCAACGTCCTGACTTTC
CDR3 protein: CATSAGTASGANVLTF